The present entry profiles one TCR beta chain with its context. The authors' processing: Cell counts per sample came from amplifying reference gene primers. This table comes from immunoSEQ multiplex PCR, and its TCRdb copy is limited to in-frame clones, with some not included. The V and J calls and clone size were taken over from that table, and D and trimming were inferred from the DNA. The sample carries 80,000 to 130,000 clones, around 90% recorded once. These data come from a study of blood T cell repertoires in COVID-19. Study-level information: Samples representing acute and convalescent COVID-19 were sourced from the United States, Italy and Spain. Sample material is recorded as cDNA or gDNA derived from T cells, B-cell-depleted T cells, or PBMCs.

J was trimmed by 9 bases and V by 3 bases; bases with no gene match: 5. CDR3 length: 14 amino acids. CDR1 and CDR2 from the germline V gene are SEHNR and FQNEAQ (reference sequence). J is TRBJ2-1 and V is TRBV7-9; 10 bases match TRBD2. The TCR comes from a woman aged 55-69 years with acute or convalescent COVID-19. The sample was peripheral blood. This CDR3 is CASSFPSGSAEQFF. Here the CDR3 DNA reads TGTGCCAGCAGCTTCCCTAGCGGGAGCGCTGAGCAGTTCTTC.